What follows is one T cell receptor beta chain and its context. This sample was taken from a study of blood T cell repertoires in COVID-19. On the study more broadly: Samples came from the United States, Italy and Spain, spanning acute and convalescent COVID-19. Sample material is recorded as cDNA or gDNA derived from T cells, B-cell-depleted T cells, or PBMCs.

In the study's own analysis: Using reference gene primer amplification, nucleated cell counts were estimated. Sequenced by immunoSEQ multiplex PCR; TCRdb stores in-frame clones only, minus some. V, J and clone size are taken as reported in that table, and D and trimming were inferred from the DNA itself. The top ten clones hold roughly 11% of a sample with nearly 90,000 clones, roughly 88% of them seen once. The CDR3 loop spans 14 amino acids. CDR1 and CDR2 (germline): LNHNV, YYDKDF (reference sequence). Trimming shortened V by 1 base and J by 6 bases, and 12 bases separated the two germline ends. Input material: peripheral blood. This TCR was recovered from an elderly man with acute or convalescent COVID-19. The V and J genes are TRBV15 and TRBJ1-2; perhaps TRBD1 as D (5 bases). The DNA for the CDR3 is TGTGCCACCAGCAGAGGAGAAAGGGGCCATGGCTACACCTTC. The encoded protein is CATSRGERGHGYTF.